Listed here is a single T cell receptor beta chain. Naive CD8 cells, CD45RO-negative and positively selected for CCR7, excluded terminally differentiated effector memory CD45RA+ cells. Some clones are missing from TCRdb's copy, which holds only in-frame ones; the method was immunoSEQ multiplex PCR. In the table there are approximately 2,200,000 clones, about 92% of which are singletons. The data were taken from a study of shared clonotypes between healthy human individuals. Trimming shortened V by 4 bases and J by 2 bases, and 7 bases separated the two germline ends. The CDR3 runs to 12 residues. In germline, CDR1 is SGDLS, CDR2 YYNGEE.

Input material: naive CD8+ T cells from PBMCs. The receptor comes from a man aged 18 to 30 in good health. Some clones in this sample may be carry-over from other donors' samples. V usage is TRBV9 and J usage is TRBJ2-7; no clear D gene. This CDR3 reads CASSNTPYEQYF. CDR3 in DNA: TGTGCCAGCAGCAATACACCCTACGAGCAGTACTTC.